The clone carrying this T cell receptor (beta chain) was seen more than once but under ten times. The same CDR3 is also encoded by other DNA sequences in this sample. The assay was immunoSEQ multiplex PCR, and TCRdb's table has in-frame clones only and misses some. The data show 150,000 to 200,000 clones, with nearly 85% seen just once and approximately 5.4% held by the top ten. This entry belongs to a study of blood T cell repertoires in COVID-19. The germline CDR1 and CDR2 sequences are LGHNA and YNFKEQ. The CDR3 consists of 16 residues. The J segment lost 2 bases and the V segment lost 1 base, leaving 4 bases of the junction unmatched.

V gene TRBV4-2 combines with J gene TRBJ1-2, with 10 bases lining up with TRBD1. The sample was peripheral blood. The origin of this receptor is a woman aged 30 to 39 with acute or convalescent COVID-19. CDR3 in DNA: TGTGCCAGCAGCCAAGTGGGGACAGGGGCCAACTATGGCTACACCTTC. Protein sequence: CASSQVGTGANYGYTF.